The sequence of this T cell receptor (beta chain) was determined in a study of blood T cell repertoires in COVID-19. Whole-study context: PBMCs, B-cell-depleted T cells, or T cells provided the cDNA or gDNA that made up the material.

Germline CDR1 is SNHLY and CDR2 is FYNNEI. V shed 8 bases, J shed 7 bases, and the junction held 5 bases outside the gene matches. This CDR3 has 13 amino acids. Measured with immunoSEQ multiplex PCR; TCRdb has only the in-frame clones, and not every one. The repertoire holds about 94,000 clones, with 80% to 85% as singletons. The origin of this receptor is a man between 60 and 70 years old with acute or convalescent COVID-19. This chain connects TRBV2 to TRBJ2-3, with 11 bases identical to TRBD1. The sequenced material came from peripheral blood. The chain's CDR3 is CASGGQGANTQYF. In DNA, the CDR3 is TGTGCCAGCGGTGGACAGGGGGCAAATACGCAGTATTTT.